What follows describes a single TCR beta chain. Its specificity is not known. V lost 4 bases and J lost 2; bases outside the gene matches: 16. CDR1 is SGDLS, CDR2 YYNGEE, per germline. The CDR3 spans 20 residues. Produced via immunoSEQ multiplex PCR; TCRdb's table is partial and in-frame only. The sample contains more than 850,000 clones, approximately 80% of which appear only once. The data derive from a study of shared clonotypes between healthy human individuals. Regarding the study as a whole: Naive CD4 clonotypes overlapped across a few donors at 4.5% to 5.5%. A reduction in generation probabilities was seen for non-shared clonotypes relative to those shared by all four donors. Sequencing depth was expected to affect clonotype sharing among donors.

This sequence joins TRBV9 and TRBJ2-5; 14 nucleotides align to TRBD2. The TCR was taken from a man younger than 35 in good health. Some clones in this sample may be carry-over from other donors' samples. The sequencing sample was made of memory CD4+ T cells from PBMCs. The subset was: CD45RA-negative fraction. CDR3: CASSTSLGLAGELPQETQYF. CDR3 sequence (DNA): TGTGCCAGCAGCACCAGCTTGGGACTAGCGGGAGAGCTGCCTCAAGAGACCCAGTACTTC.